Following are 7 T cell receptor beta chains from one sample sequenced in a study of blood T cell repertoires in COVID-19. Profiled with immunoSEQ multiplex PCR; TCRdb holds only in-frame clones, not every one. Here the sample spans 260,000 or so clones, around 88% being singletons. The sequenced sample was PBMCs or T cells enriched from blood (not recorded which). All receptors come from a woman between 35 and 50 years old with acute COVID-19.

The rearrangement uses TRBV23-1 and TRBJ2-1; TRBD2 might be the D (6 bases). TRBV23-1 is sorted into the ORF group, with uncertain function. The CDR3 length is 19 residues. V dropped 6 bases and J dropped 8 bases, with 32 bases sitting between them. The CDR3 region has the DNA TGCGCCAGCAGCCCCCACTCCCCGGTACATGGCGGGATGGGTGATGAGCAGTTCTTC. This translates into CASSPHSPVHGGMGDEQFF.

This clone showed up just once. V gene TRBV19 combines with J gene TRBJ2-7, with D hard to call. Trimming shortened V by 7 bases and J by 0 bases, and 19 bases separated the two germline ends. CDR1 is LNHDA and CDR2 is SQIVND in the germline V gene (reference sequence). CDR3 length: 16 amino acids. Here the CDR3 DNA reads TGTGCCAGTACCCGCGACCCGACTCGGAGCTCCTACGAGCAGTACTTC. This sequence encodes CASTRDPTRSSYEQYF.

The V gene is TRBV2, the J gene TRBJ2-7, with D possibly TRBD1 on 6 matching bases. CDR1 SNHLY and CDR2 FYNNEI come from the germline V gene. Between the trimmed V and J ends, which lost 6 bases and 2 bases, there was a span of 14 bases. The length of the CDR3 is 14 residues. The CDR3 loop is CASSATGNPYEQYF. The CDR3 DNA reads TGTGCCAGCAGCGCAACAGGGAACCCCTACGAGCAGTACTTC.

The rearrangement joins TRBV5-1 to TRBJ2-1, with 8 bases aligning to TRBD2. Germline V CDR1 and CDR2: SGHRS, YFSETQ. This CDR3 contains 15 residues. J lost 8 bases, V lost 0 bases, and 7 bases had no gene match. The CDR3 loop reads CASSLDSGGPDEQFF. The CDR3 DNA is TGCGCCAGCAGCTTGGATTCGGGAGGGCCCGATGAGCAGTTCTTC.

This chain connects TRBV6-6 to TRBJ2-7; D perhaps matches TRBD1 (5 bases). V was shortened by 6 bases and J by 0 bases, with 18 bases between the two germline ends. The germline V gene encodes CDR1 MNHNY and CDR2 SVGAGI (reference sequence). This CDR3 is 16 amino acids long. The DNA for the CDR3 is TGTGCCAGCAGCCGATCGACAGACCTTCCCTCCTACGAGCAGTACGTC. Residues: CASSRSTDLPSYEQYV.

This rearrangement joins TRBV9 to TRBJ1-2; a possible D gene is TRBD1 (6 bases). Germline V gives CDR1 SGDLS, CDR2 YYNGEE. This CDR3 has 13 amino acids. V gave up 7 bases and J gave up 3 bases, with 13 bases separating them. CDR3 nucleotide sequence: TGTGCCAGCGGTTTTGGGGGCCACTATGGCTACACCTTC. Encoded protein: CASGFGGHYGYTF.

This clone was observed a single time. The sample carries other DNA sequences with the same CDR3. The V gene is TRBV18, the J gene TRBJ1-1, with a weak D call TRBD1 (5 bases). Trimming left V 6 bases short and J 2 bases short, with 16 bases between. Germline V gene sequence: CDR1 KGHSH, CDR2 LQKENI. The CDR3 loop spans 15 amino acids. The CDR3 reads CASSPNQGRNTEAFF. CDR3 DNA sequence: TGTGCCAGCTCGCCGAATCAGGGCCGTAACACTGAAGCTTTCTTT.